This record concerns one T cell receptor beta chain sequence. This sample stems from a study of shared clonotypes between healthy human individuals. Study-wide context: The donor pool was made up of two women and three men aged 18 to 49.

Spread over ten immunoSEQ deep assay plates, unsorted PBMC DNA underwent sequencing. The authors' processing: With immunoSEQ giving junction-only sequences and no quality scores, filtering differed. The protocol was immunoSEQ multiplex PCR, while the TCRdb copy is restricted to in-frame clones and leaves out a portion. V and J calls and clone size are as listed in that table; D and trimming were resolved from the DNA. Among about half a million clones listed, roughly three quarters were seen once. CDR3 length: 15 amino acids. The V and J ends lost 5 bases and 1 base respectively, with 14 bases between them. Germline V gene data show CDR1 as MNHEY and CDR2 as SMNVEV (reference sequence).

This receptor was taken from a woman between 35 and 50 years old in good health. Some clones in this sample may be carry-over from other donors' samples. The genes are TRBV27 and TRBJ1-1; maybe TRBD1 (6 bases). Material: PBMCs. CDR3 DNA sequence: TGTGCCAGCAGTCAAAGGGACACCCGGAACACTGAAGCTTTCTTT. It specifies CASSQRDTRNTEAFF.